The 15 T cell receptor beta chains reported below all come from one sample, sequenced in a study of neurological immune-mediated disorders (dated by TCRdb to between 2018 and 2020). Receptor amplification or capture employed 5' RACE. Sequencing was carried out with an Illumina HiSeq 2500. TCRdb's own reprocessing of the public reads used fastp at Q25 and MiXCR and kept productive beta chains. Here each entry gathers all rows of one CDR3 protein and keeps the most common genes and DNA. For this sample the table gives roughly 80,000 distinct CDR3 sequences, of which roughly 18% were detected only once. Over 15% of the sample is taken by the ten largest. The sample consisted of PBMCs. The receptor source for this set is a woman aged 40 to 50 in good health.

This clonotype was observed at least ten times. J is TRBJ1-6 and V is TRBV3-1; D is unclear. The CDR3 covers 13 residues. The germline gives CDR1 LGHDT, CDR2 YNNKEL (reference sequence). V dropped 0 bases and J dropped 10 bases, with 7 bases sitting between them. The DNA of the CDR3 is TGTGCCAGCAGCCAAGAAAGTGGGTCACCCCTCCACTTT. Its translation is CASSQESGSPLHF.

There are many counts of this clonotype. The J gene is TRBJ1-3, the V gene TRBV5-1; D uncertain. Per the germline V gene, CDR1 is SGHRS and CDR2 is YFSETQ. Trimming took off 4 bases at V and 0 bases at J, with 8 bases between the two ends. The CDR3 covers 14 residues. The CDR3 protein is CASSLRSSGNTIYF. For the CDR3, the DNA is TGCGCCAGCAGCCTGAGAAGCTCTGGAAACACCATATATTTT.

Many counts were recorded for this clonotype. The chain has TRBV5-1 and TRBJ2-3, with TRBD2 matching over 8 bases. Germline V gene sequence: CDR1 SGHRS, CDR2 YFSETQ. The CDR3 has 14 amino acids. J was trimmed by 6 bases and V by 0 bases; bases with no gene match: 3. DNA of the CDR3: TGCGCCAGCAGCTTGGGTAGCGGGGAGGATACGCAGTATTTT. Translation: CASSLGSGEDTQYF. The whole variable domain, remainder taken from reference TRBV5-1 and TRBJ2-3, is KAGVTQTPRYLIKTRGQQVTLSCSPISGHRSVSWYQQTPGQGLQFLFEYFSETQRNKGNFPGRFSGRQFSNSRSEMNVSTLELGDSALYLCASSLGSGEDTQYFGPGTRLTVL.

This clonotype was seen repeatedly, ten times or more. The chain links TRBV10-2 to TRBJ1-5; 7 positions match TRBD1. After removal of 2 bases from V and 0 bases from J, the junction contained 7 bases not matched to a gene. The germline gives CDR1 WSHSY, CDR2 SAAADI. This CDR3 contains 17 residues. This CDR3 reads CASSEIRDSYSNQPQHF. The CDR3 region has the DNA TGCGCCAGCAGTGAGATCCGGGACAGCTATAGCAATCAGCCCCAGCATTTT.

Here the CDR3 reads CASSFSGGTEAFF. The CDR3 nucleotides are TGCGCCAGCAGCTTTAGCGGGGGCACTGAAGCTTTCTTT. V gene TRBV5-1 combines with J gene TRBJ1-1; D possibly corresponds to TRBD1 (5 bases). In germline, CDR1 is SGHRS, CDR2 YFSETQ. V lost 2 bases to trimming and J lost 4 bases, with 9 bases between them. This CDR3 has 13 residues.

This clonotype showed up many times. The rearrangement uses TRBV20-1 and TRBJ2-2; a possible D gene is TRBD1 (5 bases). The CDR3 length is 15 residues. CDR1 is DFQATT and CDR2 is SNEGSKA in the germline V gene (reference sequence). Between the trimmed V and J ends, which lost 5 bases and 3 bases, there was a span of 16 bases. The CDR3 loop reads CSAVVQGADTGELFF. The CDR3 coding sequence is TGCAGTGCTGTCGTGCAGGGTGCGGACACCGGGGAGCTGTTTTTT.

This clonotype showed up many times. This chain links TRBV20-1 with TRBJ2-5; a weak D match, TRBD2 (5 bases). V shed 1 base and J shed 1 base, with 10 bases lying between them. Germline lookup yields CDR1 DFQATT and CDR2 SNEGSKA (reference sequence). The CDR3 extends over 14 amino acids. The CDR3 DNA sequence: TGCAGTGCTAGAGCTGGGAGCCTCCAAGAGACCCAGTACTTC. Its translation: CSARAGSLQETQYF.

This clonotype was counted ten times or more. Germline is not matched at one junction end, which may reflect a read error. This rearrangement joins TRBV7-7 to TRBJ2-1; D possibly corresponds to TRBD1 (5 bases). Germline V lookup: CDR1 SSHAT, CDR2 FNYEAQ (reference sequence). The CDR3 totals 14 residues. The CDR3 spells CASSRDAGRHEQFF. CDR3 sequence (DNA): TGTGCTAGCAGTCGAGACGCAGGGCGCCATGAGCAGTTCTTC.

This clonotype was recorded at least ten times. The J gene is TRBJ2-3, the V gene TRBV12-3 or TRBV12-4; TRBD2 agrees at 11 bases. The CDR3 is made up of 14 amino acids. Trimming removed 3 bases from V and 5 bases from J; junction bases left unmatched: 1. CDR3 in amino acids: CASSFSGGGDTQYF. The CDR3 nucleotides read TGTGCCAGCAGTTTTAGCGGGGGGGGAGATACGCAGTATTTT.

This clonotype was picked up many times. The chain joins TRBV5-5 to TRBJ1-5, with TRBD1 matching 11 bases. The CDR3 runs 16 residues. Germline values: CDR1 SGHKS, CDR2 YYEKEE (reference sequence). The V and J ends lost 0 bases and 9 bases, in that order; junction bases with no gene match: 8. In DNA form, the CDR3 reads TGTGCCAGCAGCTTGGAAGGGGGACAGGGGGTGCGGCCCCAGCATTTT. Amino acids: CASSLEGGQGVRPQHF.

This clonotype has just a few counts. CDR3 in DNA: TGCAGCGTTTTACTAGCGGGAATCAGGACCGGGGAGCTGTTTTTT. As protein: CSVLLAGIRTGELFF. The V gene is TRBV29-1, the J gene TRBJ2-2; TRBD2 aligns across 10 bases. The CDR3 totals 15 residues. The V gene's germline CDR1 is SQVTM and CDR2 ANQGSEA. The junction had 8 bases not matched to a gene; V was cut back by 5 bases and J by 5 bases.

This clonotype was counted at least ten times. This chain links TRBV4-3 with TRBJ2-1; no clear D. CDR1 is LGHNA, CDR2 YSLEER, per germline. The CDR3 consists of 15 residues. The V and J ends lost 1 base and 3 bases respectively, with 10 bases between them. The CDR3 is CASSQGKVNYNEQFF. CDR3 nucleotides: TGCGCCAGCAGCCAAGGCAAGGTCAACTACAATGAGCAGTTCTTC.

This clonotype was recorded at least ten times. The chain joins TRBV7-2 to TRBJ2-1; 8 nucleotides line up with TRBD2. Germline CDR1 SGHTA, CDR2 FQGNSA. V dropped 0 bases and J dropped 9; count of bases not matched to a gene: 10. This CDR3 contains 16 residues. The CDR3 sequence: CASSLALNGGAGEQFF. The CDR3 DNA reads TGTGCCAGCAGCTTAGCGCTGAACGGGGGGGCCGGTGAGCAGTTCTTC. The complete variable domain, with remaining parts taken from reference TRBV7-2 and TRBJ2-1, reads GAGVSQSPSNKVTEKGKDVELRCDPISGHTALYWYRQSLGQGLEFLIYFQGNSAPDKSGLPSDRFSAERTGGSVSTLTIQRTQQEDSAVYLCASSLALNGGAGEQFFGPGTRLTVL.

Many counts were recorded for this clonotype. This sequence joins TRBV7-8 and TRBJ1-5; D uncertain. Germline V CDR1 and CDR2: SGHVS, FQNEAQ. The CDR3 covers 16 residues. The V gene lost 2 bases and the J gene lost 6 bases, with 17 bases spanning the gap. CDR3 protein: CASSLQGRTLGQPQHF. CDR3 DNA: TGTGCCAGCAGCTTACAAGGACGGACCCTCGGTCAGCCCCAGCATTTT.

This clonotype has a count of ten or more. This chain links TRBV7-9 with TRBJ2-1; 9 bases agree with TRBD1. The germline gives CDR1 SEHNR, CDR2 FQNEAQ (reference sequence). V was clipped by 3 bases and J by 5 bases; unmatched bases: 5. The CDR3 has 15 amino acids. The CDR3 loop is CASSFTGGSNNEQFF. The CDR3 DNA is TGTGCCAGCAGCTTCACAGGGGGCAGCAACAATGAGCAGTTCTTC.